This T cell receptor beta chain was sequenced during a study of blood T cell repertoires in COVID-19. TCRdb keeps only in-frame clones here, not all; method: immunoSEQ multiplex PCR. The sample records about 140,000 clones, more than 75% being singletons. The CDR3 extends over 15 amino acids. CDR1 is SGDLS, CDR2 YYNGEE, per germline. The junction had 5 bases not matched to a gene; V was cut back by 2 bases and J by 5 bases. The rearrangement uses TRBV9 and TRBJ2-2; 8 bases map to TRBD2. The TCR comes from a woman aged 40 to 50 with acute or convalescent COVID-19. Sequencing input: peripheral blood. CDR3 amino acids: CASSVQGGGTGELFF. In DNA, the CDR3 is TGTGCCAGCAGCGTCCAGGGCGGGGGGACCGGGGAGCTGTTTTTT.